This TCR beta chain came from a study of T-cell reconstitution after alpha-beta-depleted transplantation in children. Trimming cost V 2 bases and J 5 bases, with 5 bases left between them. The germline CDR1 and CDR2 sequences are SGHRS and YFSETQ. CDR3 length equals 12 residues. This clonotype was counted many times. Unique molecular identifiers were incorporated when the TCRbeta library was constructed. TCRdb re-analysed the PCR reads in MiXCR, keeping a single row per CDR3 protein. This table has 260,000 or so distinct CDR3 sequences, about 12% appearing once. The TCR was taken from a human donor who donated a stem cell graft to a child with acute lymphoblastic leukemia. Source: PBMCs from the stem cell graft donor, taken from the stem cell graft. The chain combines TRBV5-1 with TRBJ2-1; D uncertain. The CDR3 here is CASSLNNNEQFF. In DNA form, the CDR3 reads TGCGCCAGCAGCTTAAATAACAATGAGCAGTTCTTC.